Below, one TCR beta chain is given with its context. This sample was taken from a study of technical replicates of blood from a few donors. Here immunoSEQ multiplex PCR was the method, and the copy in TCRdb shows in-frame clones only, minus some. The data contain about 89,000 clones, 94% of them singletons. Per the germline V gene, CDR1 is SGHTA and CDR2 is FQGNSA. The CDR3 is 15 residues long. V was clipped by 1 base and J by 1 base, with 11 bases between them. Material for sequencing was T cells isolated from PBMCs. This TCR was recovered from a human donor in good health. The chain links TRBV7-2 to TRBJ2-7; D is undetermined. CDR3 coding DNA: TGTGCCAGCAGCTTAGTAGGAGCCAATTCCTACGAGCAGTACTTC. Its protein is CASSLVGANSYEQYF.